Listed below are T cell receptor beta chains from one sample, sequenced in a study of blood T cell repertoires in COVID-19. The method was immunoSEQ multiplex PCR; TCRdb's version includes in-frame clones alone and lacks a portion of them. Of 170,000 or so clones listed, around 83% are singletons. What was sequenced was peripheral blood. The receptors originated from a human donor in a cohort sampled during active COVID-19. Both conserved end residues are part of each CDR3. A D gene is named only where the DNA matches it firmly. Where a row states a size, it is once, few, many or the class of an expanded clone; other rows omit it.

DNA: TGTGCCAGCATTGGACTTCTCTTTGCCATATATTTT
CDR3: CASIGLLFAIYF
D: -
V: TRBV6-5
size: few
J: TRBJ1-3

DNA: TGTGCCAGCAGCGTAGCGGGGGGGGGCTACGAGCAGTACTTC
CDR3: CASSVAGGGYEQYF
D: TRBD2
V: TRBV9
size: -
J: TRBJ2-7

DNA: TGTGCCAGCGGACCAGGGGGCGTCACCTCCACCTACGAGCAGTACTTC
CDR3: CASGPGGVTSTYEQYF
D: TRBD1
V: TRBV28
size: -
J: TRBJ2-7

DNA: TGCGCCAGCAGCTTAAGCGGGGGGCCCACAGATACGCAGTATTTT
CDR3: CASSLSGGPTDTQYF
D: TRBD2
V: TRBV5-1
size: once
J: TRBJ2-3

DNA: TGTGCCAGCTCACCACCGGGACAGGGTTCACCCCTCCACTTT
CDR3: CASSPPGQGSPLHF
D: TRBD1
V: TRBV18
size: -
J: TRBJ1-6

DNA: TGCGCCAGCAGTCCTGAGCTCCAGGGGAACTCTGGAAACACCATATATTTT
CDR3: CASSPELQGNSGNTIYF
D: -
V: TRBV4-3
size: -
J: TRBJ1-3

DNA: TGTGCCAGCAGCTTACCTTCAGGGGGCGAAACCTACGAGCAGTACTTC
CDR3: CASSLPSGGETYEQYF
D: TRBD1
V: TRBV13
size: -
J: TRBJ2-7

DNA: TGTGCCAGCAGCCACGCCGGACAGGGGGGGATTGAAAAACTGTTTTTT
CDR3: CASSHAGQGGIEKLFF
D: TRBD1
V: TRBV5-5
size: -
J: TRBJ1-4

DNA: TGTGCCAGCAGTACGACAGGGGCCTATGGCTACACCTTC
CDR3: CASSTTGAYGYTF
D: TRBD1
V: TRBV11-2
size: -
J: TRBJ1-2

DNA: TGCGCCAGCAGTCAATCAGGGGGAACCGGGACTAGCGGGAGGGCCTACGAGCAGTACTTC
CDR3: CASSQSGGTGTSGRAYEQYF
D: TRBD2
V: TRBV23-1
size: -
J: TRBJ2-7

DNA: TGTGCCAGCAGCCCGACAGGGGGCCCTAACTATGGCTACACCTTC
CDR3: CASSPTGGPNYGYTF
D: TRBD1
V: TRBV6-4
size: -
J: TRBJ1-2

DNA: TGTGCCAGCAGCCTTAGCGGGGGCCTCTCCTACGAGCAGTACTTC
CDR3: CASSLSGGLSYEQYF
D: TRBD2
V: TRBV7-2
size: -
J: TRBJ2-7

DNA: TGTGCCAGCAGCGACCCGGGTCTCACAGATACGCAGTATTTT
CDR3: CASSDPGLTDTQYF
D: -
V: TRBV4-2
size: -
J: TRBJ2-3

DNA: TGTGCCAGCAGCCAAGATCCCTGGACAGGGAGGGCTGGAAACACCATATATTTT
CDR3: CASSQDPWTGRAGNTIYF
D: TRBD1
V: TRBV3-1/TRBV3-2
size: -
J: TRBJ1-3

DNA: TGCGCCAGCAGCCAAGAGCGGGCATCGTGGTCTGAAGCTTTCTTT
CDR3: CASSQERASWSEAFF
D: -
V: TRBV4-1
size: -
J: TRBJ1-1

DNA: TGTGCCAGCAGCGTAGTAGGACAAGCCTACGAGCAGTACTTC
CDR3: CASSVVGQAYEQYF
D: -
V: TRBV9
size: -
J: TRBJ2-7

DNA: TGTGCCAGCAGTACTACAGGGAACTCTAATTCACCCCTCCACTTT
CDR3: CASSTTGNSNSPLHF
D: -
V: TRBV2
size: -
J: TRBJ1-6

DNA: TGTGCCAGCAGCTTAGGGACAGGGGGCTCTGGAAACACCATATATTTT
CDR3: CASSLGTGGSGNTIYF
D: TRBD1
V: TRBV11-2
size: few
J: TRBJ1-3

DNA: TGCGCCAGCAGAGACGGACAGTCAACTAATGAAAAACTGTTTTTT
CDR3: CASRDGQSTNEKLFF
D: -
V: TRBV10-2
size: few
J: TRBJ1-4

DNA: TGTGCCAGCAGCGCGACAGGGGGCTCCTATGGCTACACCTTC
CDR3: CASSATGGSYGYTF
D: TRBD1
V: TRBV5-4
size: few
J: TRBJ1-2

DNA: TGTGCCAGCTCACCTAGACAGGACGATATGGGCAATTCACCCCTCCACTTT
CDR3: CASSPRQDDMGNSPLHF
D: -
V: TRBV18
size: -
J: TRBJ1-6

DNA: TGTGCCAGTAGGGTTGGACAGGGCGGGTATCAGCCCCAGCATTTT
CDR3: CASRVGQGGYQPQHF
D: TRBD1
V: TRBV19
size: few
J: TRBJ1-5

DNA: TGTGCCAACACGGAGGGGAAGGAAACTGAAGCTTTCTTT
CDR3: CANTEGKETEAFF
D: -
V: TRBV10-3
size: -
J: TRBJ1-1

DNA: TGTGCCAGCAGAAGTATGGGACAGGGCGATCGAGGCTACACCTTC
CDR3: CASRSMGQGDRGYTF
D: TRBD1
V: TRBV6-5
size: -
J: TRBJ1-2

DNA: TGTGCCAGCAGTCAAACAGGGGGCCGTTACGAGCAGTACTTC
CDR3: CASSQTGGRYEQYF
D: TRBD1
V: TRBV28
size: once
J: TRBJ2-7

DNA: TGTGCCAGCAGCCCGAACCCGGGACAGGGGGCCTACGAGCAGTACTTC
CDR3: CASSPNPGQGAYEQYF
D: TRBD1
V: TRBV11-3
size: -
J: TRBJ2-7

DNA: TGTGCCAGCAGTGACTCTAGCGGGGGGGCAGATACGCAGTATTTT
CDR3: CASSDSSGGADTQYF
D: TRBD2
V: TRBV6-4
size: -
J: TRBJ2-3

DNA: TGTGCCAGCTCACCGGCCGGGACAGGGCCCGCACGTGGCTACACCTTC
CDR3: CASSPAGTGPARGYTF
D: TRBD1
V: TRBV18
size: -
J: TRBJ1-2

DNA: TGTGCCAGCAGCCCCGTATCCGGAGGGACAGATACGCAGTATTTT
CDR3: CASSPVSGGTDTQYF
D: -
V: TRBV6-4
size: -
J: TRBJ2-3

DNA: TGTGCCAGCAGCTTCGAGGTGATCCCTGGAAACACCATATATTTT
CDR3: CASSFEVIPGNTIYF
D: -
V: TRBV7-9
size: -
J: TRBJ1-3

DNA: TGTGCCAGCAGCCAGGGGCGGGGGGAGGAGACCCAGTACTTC
CDR3: CASSQGRGEETQYF
D: TRBD2
V: TRBV3-1/TRBV3-2
size: -
J: TRBJ2-5

DNA: TGCGCCAGCAGCCAAGGGACGGGATACAATGAGCAGTTCTTC
CDR3: CASSQGTGYNEQFF
D: -
V: TRBV4-3
size: once
J: TRBJ2-1

DNA: TGTGCCAGGGACACCTCTGGAAACACCATATATTTT
CDR3: CARDTSGNTIYF
D: -
V: TRBV11-3
size: -
J: TRBJ1-3

DNA: TGTGCCAGCAGCTTTATGCCCATTACTAGCGGCTACGAGCAGTACTTC
CDR3: CASSFMPITSGYEQYF
D: TRBD2
V: TRBV3-1/TRBV3-2
size: -
J: TRBJ2-7

DNA: TGTGCCAGCAGCTTGGTCGTAGGGGACTATGGCTACACCTTC
CDR3: CASSLVVGDYGYTF
D: -
V: TRBV5-6
size: -
J: TRBJ1-2

DNA: TGTGCCAGCAGCTTTCAGAGACGAGGCGAGCAGTACTTC
CDR3: CASSFQRRGEQYF
D: -
V: TRBV7-9
size: -
J: TRBJ2-7

DNA: TGTGCCACCCTGTTCCCTGGGGCCAACGTCCTGACTTTC
CDR3: CATLFPGANVLTF
D: -
V: TRBV7-9
size: -
J: TRBJ2-6

DNA: TGTGCCAGCAGTTTAGGGTCAGCCTACGAGCAGTACTTC
CDR3: CASSLGSAYEQYF
D: -
V: TRBV12-3/TRBV12-4
size: -
J: TRBJ2-7

DNA: TGTGCCAGCAGTGGGCGAGGGGGGGACACTGAAGCTTTCTTT
CDR3: CASSGRGGDTEAFF
D: -
V: TRBV25-1
size: -
J: TRBJ1-1

DNA: TGTGCCAGCAGTCAAACCCGGACAGGAAGCTACACCTTC
CDR3: CASSQTRTGSYTF
D: TRBD1
V: TRBV27
size: -
J: TRBJ1-2

DNA: TGTGCCAGCAGCGCGGACCTCCGGGGGGCCTACGAGCAGTACTTC
CDR3: CASSADLRGAYEQYF
D: TRBD2
V: TRBV7-9
size: once
J: TRBJ2-7

DNA: TGTGCCAGCAGCTTATCATGGGGTGGGACAGGAGCCTACGAGCAGTACTTC
CDR3: CASSLSWGGTGAYEQYF
D: TRBD1
V: TRBV7-8
size: -
J: TRBJ2-7

DNA: TGTGCCATCAGCCCGGGACAGGGGGGAGAGCAGCCCCAGCATTTT
CDR3: CAISPGQGGEQPQHF
D: TRBD1
V: TRBV10-3
size: -
J: TRBJ1-5

DNA: TGTGCCAGCAGTTTACCAGGGACAGGTGGGTCCTACGAGCAGTACTTC
CDR3: CASSLPGTGGSYEQYF
D: TRBD1
V: TRBV28
size: -
J: TRBJ2-7

DNA: TGTGCCAGCAGCTCGACAGGGTGGGGCAATCAGCCCCAGCATTTT
CDR3: CASSSTGWGNQPQHF
D: TRBD1
V: TRBV7-9
size: -
J: TRBJ1-5

DNA: TGCGCCAGCAGCCAAGCAGGGGGCAAGGAACCTATCCTAGGTGCAGATACGCAGTATTTT
CDR3: CASSQAGGKEPILGADTQYF
D: TRBD1
V: TRBV4-3
size: -
J: TRBJ2-3

DNA: TGTGCCAGCAGTGAATGGGAAGCGGGACAAGAGACCCAGTACTTC
CDR3: CASSEWEAGQETQYF
D: TRBD2
V: TRBV6-1
size: -
J: TRBJ2-5

DNA: TGTGCCAGCTCACGAGGACAGGGGTATGGCTACACCTTC
CDR3: CASSRGQGYGYTF
D: TRBD1
V: TRBV18
size: once
J: TRBJ1-2

DNA: TGTGCCAGCAGCCAAGTATCAAGCGAGCAGGGAAGGTCCTCTGGAAACACCATATATTTT
CDR3: CASSQVSSEQGRSSGNTIYF
D: -
V: TRBV3-1/TRBV3-2
size: -
J: TRBJ1-3

DNA: TGTGCCAGCAGTGAATCGTACGAGCAGTACTTC
CDR3: CASSESYEQYF
D: -
V: TRBV25-1
size: -
J: TRBJ2-7